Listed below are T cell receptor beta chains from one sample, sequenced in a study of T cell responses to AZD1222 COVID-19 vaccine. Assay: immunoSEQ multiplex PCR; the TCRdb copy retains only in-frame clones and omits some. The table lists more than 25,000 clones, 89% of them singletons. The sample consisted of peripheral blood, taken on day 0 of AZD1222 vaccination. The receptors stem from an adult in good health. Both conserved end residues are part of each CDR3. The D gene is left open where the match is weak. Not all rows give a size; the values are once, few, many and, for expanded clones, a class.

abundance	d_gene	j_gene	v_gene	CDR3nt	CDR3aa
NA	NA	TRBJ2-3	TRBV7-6	TGTGCCAGCAGCTTATGGACTCCTGACACAGATACGCAGTATTTT	CASSLWTPDTDTQYF
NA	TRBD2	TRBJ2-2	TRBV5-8	TGTGCCAGCAGCTCTGGACTAGCGGGAGTATCCCCCGGGGAGCTGTTTTTT	CASSSGLAGVSPGELFF
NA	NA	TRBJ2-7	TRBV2	TGTGCCAGCAGTCTGGGTGGCGCTGAGTTGTACGAGCAGTACTTC	CASSLGGAELYEQYF
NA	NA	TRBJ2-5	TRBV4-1	TGCGCCAGCAGCCAAGATCCAGGGCAAGAGACCCAGTACTTC	CASSQDPGQETQYF
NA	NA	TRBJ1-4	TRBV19	TGTGCCAGTAGTATGGGGGGAAGTTTCAAGAAACTGTTTTTT	CASSMGGSFKKLFF
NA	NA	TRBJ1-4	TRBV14	TGTGCCAGCAGCCAAGCTAACACAGGGTACGATGAAAAACTGTTTTTT	CASSQANTGYDEKLFF
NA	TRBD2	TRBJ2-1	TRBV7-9	TGTGCCAGCAGCTTAGGTAGCGGGTACAATGAGCAGTTCTTC	CASSLGSGYNEQFF
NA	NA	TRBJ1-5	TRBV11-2	TGTGCCAGCAGCTTAGTGCCACCGGACAGAGAATATAGCAATCAGCCCCAGCATTTT	CASSLVPPDREYSNQPQHF
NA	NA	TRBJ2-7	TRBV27	TGTGCCAGCAGCTTTGGAAGGGAGCGCGAGCAGTACTTC	CASSFGREREQYF
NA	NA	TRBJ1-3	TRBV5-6	TGTGCCAGCAGTCGGGGACTCCTTAACTCTGGAAACACCATATATTTT	CASSRGLLNSGNTIYF
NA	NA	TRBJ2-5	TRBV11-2	TGTGCCAGCAGCTGGAACGCCGGGACATCCCAAGAGACCCAGTACTTC	CASSWNAGTSQETQYF
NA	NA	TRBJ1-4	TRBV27	TGTGCCAGCAGTTTGACAGGAACAACTAATGAAAAACTGTTTTTT	CASSLTGTTNEKLFF
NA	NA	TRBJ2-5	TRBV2	TGTGCCAGCAGTGAATTCGGACAAGAGACCCAGTACTTC	CASSEFGQETQYF
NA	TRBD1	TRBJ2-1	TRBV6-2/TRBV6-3	TGTGCCAGCAGCGCCGGACAGGGACCCTTTAATGAGCAGTTCTTC	CASSAGQGPFNEQFF
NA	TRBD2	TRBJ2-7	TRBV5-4	TGTGCCAGCAGTCTTCCCGGGACTAGTACCGCCGAGCAGTACTTC	CASSLPGTSTAEQYF
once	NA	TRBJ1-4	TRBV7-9	TGTGCGTTTACTAGGACGGGGTCAACTAATGAAAAACTGTTTTTT	CAFTRTGSTNEKLFF